The entry that follows covers one T cell receptor (beta chain) sequence. Its binding antigen is unknown. No much larger clonotype is one base removed from it; base qualities were not supplied. Stable Graves' hyperthyroidism was defined as no progression to ophthalmopathy during 18 months of follow-up. Hyperthyroidism patients were newly diagnosed, had a disease duration of under 2 months, and were aged 18 to 65 years. Exclusion was applied to patients with uncontrolled infections, other autoimmune diseases, pregnancy or lactation. Clinical symptoms, serum thyroxine and TRAb, thyroid ultrasound, and orbital computed tomography formed the basis for the diagnoses. PBMCs were separated from roughly 9.6 ml of fresh peripheral blood using Ficoll-Paque density gradient centrifugation. Trizol reagent was used to extract total RNA, and RNA quality was then checked on an Agilent 2100 Bioanalyzer. The CDR3, cysteine through phenylalanine, is 15 amino acids long. Just CDR3 DNA is preserved here, 45 bases in frame from base 1. From the germline V gene, CDR1 is MNHNS and CDR2 is SASEGT. Relative to germline, V is missing 5 bases and J is missing 7 bases, with 6 bases of the junction outside any gene match.

TCR beta CDR3 regions were amplified from RNA transcripts. The first round of RT-PCR for the TCR CDR3 was performed with the HTBI primer set and the Qiagen OneStep RT-PCR kit. Libraries were constructed in a second round of multiplex PCR, after which size selection and purification were performed. Sequencing of the libraries was done on an Illumina HiSeq2000 using paired-end 100 bp reads. Per the source publication's procedure: Raw data were processed with SOAPnuke, discarding reads with adapters, uncalled bases, mean Phred below 15, or no exact constant-primer or identifier match. COPE v1.2.5 was used to merge the high-quality paired reads, and each unique nucleotide sequence was defined as a clonotype. MiTCR v1.1 was used to align clonotypes to the IMGT TRBV, TRBD and TRBJ reference segments. The analysis included only V-J combinations with a frequency above 0.0001, which together covered 99.2% of the repertoires. A TCS score was defined as the ratio between F50 (clonal expansion) and ExV (chaos), using BLOSUM62-based TCRdist between CDR3 peptides within each V-J. Welch's t-statistics and random forest reduced fewer than 550 V-J features to 10 to 15, which were used in a naive Bayes classifier (R e1071). TCRdb trimmed public reads at Q25 via fastp, called clones via MiXCR and kept in-frame beta chains. Identical CDR3 proteins give one entry, which carries the most common genes and DNA. V and J calls and clone size were set by TCRdb, not the authors. The sample table holds approximately 640,000 distinct CDR3 sequences, of which around 15% were seen once. 3.5% to 4% of the sample rests with the top ten.

This specimen comes from a study of T cells in Graves' hyperthyroidism and ophthalmopathy (dated by TCRdb to about 2019). Background for the entire study: Peripheral blood samples were taken at the time of initial diagnosis, prior to any treatment. To identify TCR V-J signatures that set the groups apart, the researchers used a discovery cohort of 100 patients, made up of 40 to 45 with Graves' ophthalmopathy and about 60 with stable Graves' hyperthyroidism. Whether ophthalmopathy could be predicted prospectively was tested in an independent validation cohort made up of roughly 19 hyperthyroidism patients plus 17 patients who later progressed to ophthalmopathy. Following sampling, methimazole starting at 30 mg daily was given to hyperthyroidism patients, and high-dose intravenous methylprednisolone was given to ophthalmopathy patients. The 100 or so discovery patients were divided at random into training and test sets in a 7:3 ratio. According to the paper, TCR Vbeta CDR3 sequencing was carried out on approximately 140 peripheral blood samples, which came from over 40 ophthalmopathy, roughly 75 hyperthyroidism and around 17 progressor patients. Thyroid tissue and blood T-cell repertoires from six Graves' hyperthyroidism patients were also compared in the study. Study-wide findings and limitations: Most expanded thyroid clonotypes (frequency above 0.001) were also found in blood, which suggests that blood repertoires may mirror thyroid immune responses. Sample size was not statistically predetermined, and investigators were not blinded to group allocation. A model built on a 13 V-J signature distinguished ophthalmopathy from stable hyperthyroidism, reaching around 87% sensitivity and about 81% specificity in cross-validation and 80%/75% in testing. In validation, the model predicted progression to ophthalmopathy with over 60% sensitivity and roughly 72% specificity, a median of 6.5 months before onset.

The sequence joins TRBV6-1 to TRBJ2-1; the junction holds 12 bases that match TRBD2. The sequenced material came from blood. This TCR derives from a woman in her thirties with Graves' hyperthyroidism. The bases read TGTGCCAGCAGTCCTACTAGCGGGAGGCGGAATGAGCAGTTCTTC. This codes for CASSPTSGRRNEQFF.